This T cell receptor (beta chain) was documented in a study of shared clonotypes between healthy human individuals. At the level of the study: The donors, two women and three men, were aged 18 to 49.

In the study's own analysis: Junction-only sequences produced by ImmunoSEQ had no quality scores, so filtering differed. Clones were read by immunoSEQ multiplex PCR, and TCRdb kept only the in-frame ones, dropping some. V, J and clone size are those of that table, while D and trimming were read from the DNA. The table shows about 2,200,000 clones, with 85% to 95% occurring only once. Per germline, CDR1 MNHNS and CDR2 SASEGT. V gave up 6 bases and J gave up 1 base, with 12 bases separating them. The CDR3 has 14 amino acids. Naive CD8 populations comprised CD45RO-negative cells positively selected for CCR7, excluding terminally differentiated effector memory CD45RA+ cells. As to this clone: The target antigen is unknown.

Study-level results: Clonotype sharing levels among donors were expected to vary with sequencing depth.

V is TRBV6-1 and J is TRBJ1-1; the D gene is possibly TRBD1 (5 bases). This clonotype originated in a man between 18 and 29 years old in good health. Some clones in this sample may be carry-over from other donors' samples. Sequences were obtained from naive CD8+ T cells from PBMCs. The CDR3 DNA sequence: TGTGCCAGCAGGCTCCTCCAGGGGAACACTGAAGCTTTCTTT. Translation: CASRLLQGNTEAFF.